This passage covers 13 T cell receptor beta chains from one sample sequenced in a study of shared clonotypes between healthy human individuals (dated by TCRdb to 2020 to 2022). Library prep was done by the immunoSEQ multiplex PCR assay. The table was pulled from immuneACCESS by TCRdb, which kept in-frame rearrangements only. Such tables lose some clones; where checked, under half of the loss comes from unresolved V genes, and the rest has no known cause. Recorded for this sample are some 2,500,000 clones; 80% to 95% of them occurred a single time. The top ten hold approximately 0.37% of the sample. Sequenced material: naive CD4+ T cells from PBMCs. What this sample's cell subset or site label stands for: CD45RA+ positively selected. These receptors were collected from a man in his late teens or twenties in good health. Some clones in this sample may be carry-over from other donors' samples.

The chain has TRBV6-5 and TRBJ2-7; D not certain. The CDR3 consists of 11 residues. The V and J ends lost 1 base and 11 bases respectively, with 9 bases between them. The germline CDR1 and CDR2 sequences are MNHEY and SVGAGI. The CDR3 region is CASSYFGWEYF. The CDR3 nucleotides read TGTGCCAGCAGTTACTTTGGGTGGGAGTACTTC.

V usage is TRBV11-2 and J usage is TRBJ2-1, with D perhaps matching TRBD2 (6 bases). Trimming pared 3 bases from V and 2 bases from J, leaving 14 bases between. CDR1 SGHAT and CDR2 FQNNGV come from the germline V gene. The CDR3 spans 16 residues. In nucleotides, the CDR3 is TGTGCCAGCAGCTTCGGGGCGGGAAAACCCTACAATGAGCAGTTCTTC. Translation: CASSFGAGKPYNEQFF.

The gene calls are TRBV7-9 and TRBJ1-1, with D unresolved. The V end lost 5 bases, the J end lost 9 bases, and 13 bases lay between the germline ends. The CDR3 consists of 12 residues. From germline, CDR1 is SEHNR and CDR2 FQNEAQ (reference sequence). CDR3 bases: TGTGCCAGCAGCCAGACATCCCCAAAAGCTTTCTTT. Its translation: CASSQTSPKAFF.

This chain uses TRBV6-1 with TRBJ1-2; D is uncertain. The CDR3 is 15 residues long. V lost 4 bases to trimming and J lost 4 bases, with 16 bases between them. The germline CDR1 and CDR2 sequences are MNHNS and SASEGT. Written as DNA, the CDR3 is TGTGCCAGCAGTGCAAACCCGGGCAGCACCTATGGCTACACCTTC. Translation gives CASSANPGSTYGYTF.

The chain is built from TRBV6-1 and TRBJ2-3; D gene uncertain. Trimming took 2 bases from V and 3 from J, leaving 6 bases between them. Germline CDR1 is MNHNS and CDR2 is SASEGT. The CDR3 contains 13 residues. CDR3 protein: CASSELGTDTQYF. Written as DNA, the CDR3 is TGTGCCAGCAGTGAATTGGGAACAGATACGCAGTATTTT.

This rearrangement joins TRBV28 to TRBJ2-7; TRBD2 matches 9 bases. After removal of 4 bases from V and 2 bases from J, the junction contained 9 bases not matched to a gene. The germline CDR1 and CDR2 sequences are MDHEN and SYDVKM. The CDR3 length is 16 residues. In nucleotides, the CDR3 is TGTGCCAGCAGTTCACCCCGACTAGCGGATCCCTACGAGCAGTACTTC. Protein sequence: CASSSPRLADPYEQYF.

The rearrangement uses TRBV4-3 and TRBJ2-3; perhaps TRBD1 as D (6 bases). Germline lookup yields CDR1 LGHNA and CDR2 YSLEER. Between the trimmed V and J ends, which lost 4 bases and 2 bases, there was a span of 13 bases. The CDR3 is 15 residues long. Here the CDR3 reads CASSLTQGNTDTQYF. CDR3 bases: TGCGCCAGCAGCCTCACCCAGGGGAACACAGATACGCAGTATTTT.

J is TRBJ1-4 and V is TRBV19; D ambiguous. Trimming took off 10 bases at V and 5 bases at J, with 14 bases between the two ends. Germline assignment: CDR1 LNHDA and CDR2 SQIVND (reference sequence). The CDR3 runs 13 residues. CDR3 sequence (DNA): TGTGCCACCCGACGAAAGACAAATGAAAAACTGTTTTTT. Translated, it gives CATRRKTNEKLFF. Variable domain in full (rest from reference TRBV19 and TRBJ1-4): DGGITQSPKYLFRKEGQNVTLSCEQNLNHDAMYWYRQDPGQGLRLIYYSQIVNDFQKGDIAEGYSVSREKKESFPLTVTSAQKNPTAFYLCATRRKTNEKLFFGSGTQLSVL.

J is TRBJ2-5 and V is TRBV5-6; D is possibly TRBD2 (5 bases). Germline V gene sequence: CDR1 SGHDT, CDR2 YYEEEE. CDR3 size: 12 residues. Trimming left V 0 bases short and J 14 bases short, with 14 bases between. CDR3 sequence (DNA): TGTGCCAGCAGCTTGGGGGAGCCCCCTACATACTTC. Its translation is CASSLGEPPTYF.

This clone came up once. The chain's CDR3 is CASSQAGTGGDEKLFF. The CDR3 nucleotides read TGCGCCAGCAGCCAAGCTGGAACAGGGGGCGATGAAAAACTGTTTTTT. The chain employs TRBV4-3 and TRBJ1-4; 9 nucleotides agree with TRBD1. The V gene end was trimmed by 1 base and the J gene end by 6 bases; junction bases not matched to a gene: 6. CDR1 and CDR2 from the germline V gene are LGHNA and YSLEER. The CDR3 length is 16 residues.

The rearrangement links TRBV7-8 to TRBJ2-7; 11 nucleotides agree with TRBD2. V was pared by 4 bases and J by 0 bases, with 2 bases of the junction left unmatched. This CDR3 region has 15 residues. CDR1 is SGHVS, CDR2 FQNEAQ, per germline. The CDR3 sequence is CASSSTSGISYEQYF. CDR3 nucleotide sequence: TGTGCCAGCAGCTCGACTAGCGGGATCTCCTACGAGCAGTACTTC.

J is TRBJ1-1 and V is TRBV28; no reliable D call. Trimming left V 2 bases short and J 7 bases short, with 8 bases between. Germline CDR1 reads MDHEN; CDR2 reads SYDVKM. The CDR3 consists of 12 residues. The CDR3 coding sequence is TGTGCCAGCAGTTTAAAGGGAGGTGAAGCTTTCTTT. Encoded protein: CASSLKGGEAFF. Full variable domain (missing parts from reference TRBV28 and TRBJ1-1): DVKVTQSSRYLVKRTGEKVFLECVQDMDHENMFWYRQDPGLGLRLIYFSYDVKMKEKGDIPEGYSVSREKKERFSLILESASTNQTSMYLCASSLKGGEAFFGQGTRLTVV.

The V call is TRBV6-5, the J call TRBJ2-3; 7 nucleotides line up with TRBD1. Trimming removed 5 bases from V and 4 bases from J; junction bases left unmatched: 9. CDR1 MNHEY and CDR2 SVGAGI come from the germline V gene. The CDR3 is 15 amino acids. CDR3: CASSRTGTAADTQYF. The CDR3 DNA is TGTGCCAGCAGTAGGACCGGGACAGCGGCAGATACGCAGTATTTT.